These 29 T cell receptor beta chains came from one sample sequenced in a study of blood T cells in healthy people across ages. With a J-beta primer mix and a sample-barcoded 5' primer, a second PCR ran about 7 to 12 cycles. TCRdb re-called the 5' RACE reads with MiXCR, one entry per CDR3 protein. The data contain about 1.4 million distinct CDR3 sequences, approximately 59% of them seen just once; the ten biggest clones take up over 5%. Sequencing was done on a sample of blood. These receptors all stem from a man younger than 30 in good health.

This clonotype was seen a few times. CDR3 in amino acids: CASGSFRAGANVLTF. The CDR3 DNA reads as TGTGCTAGTGGTTCGTTCAGGGCTGGGGCCAACGTCCTGACTTTC. J is TRBJ2-6 and V is TRBV12-5, with TRBD1 as a possible D gene (5 bases). Between the trimmed V and J ends, which lost 4 bases and 2 bases, there was a span of 9 bases. The germline V gene has CDR1 LGHNT and CDR2 FRNRAP. This CDR3 region has 15 residues.

This CDR3 is CASSQLGTESYNEQFF. CDR3 sequence (DNA): TGTGCCAGCAGCCAACTCGGGACAGAGTCCTACAATGAGCAGTTCTTC. This chain uses TRBV11-2 with TRBJ2-1; TRBD1 agrees at 7 bases. Germline V CDR1 and CDR2: SGHAT, FQNNGV. The CDR3 is 16 amino acids. Trimming cost V 5 bases and J 1 base; bases outside gene matches: 8.

This rearrangement joins TRBV7-2 to TRBJ2-7; unclear D gene. Germline V gene sequence: CDR1 SGHTA, CDR2 FQGNSA. This CDR3 contains 12 residues. V lost 5 bases and J 3 bases, leaving 8 bases between the germline ends. The CDR3 DNA reads TGTGCCAGCAGCAAAAACCACTACGAGCAGTACTTC. It is translated as CASSKNHYEQYF.

CDR3 in DNA: TGTGCCAGCAGTTTCCCAGGTTCCCCAGATACGCAGTATTTT. This codes for CASSFPGSPDTQYF. The chain couples TRBV27 to TRBJ2-3; D is unresolved. This CDR3 contains 14 residues. Germline CDR1 reads MNHEY; CDR2 reads SMNVEV (reference sequence). The V end lost 3 bases, the J end lost 4 bases, and 11 bases lay between the germline ends.

The table lists this clonotype with a count of one. The rearrangement links TRBV7-9 to TRBJ1-2; 9 nucleotides align to TRBD1. There are 15 residues in the CDR3. Germline assignment: CDR1 SEHNR and CDR2 FQNEAQ (reference sequence). J was trimmed by 5 bases and V by 8 bases; bases with no gene match: 12. The CDR3 region has the DNA TGTGCCAGCCTCTACACCGGGACAGGGTCATATGGCTACACCTTC. Its protein is CASLYTGTGSYGYTF. Full variable domain (remainder filled in from reference TRBV7-9 and TRBJ1-2): DTGVSQNPRHKITKRGQNVTFRCDPISEHNRLYWYRQTLGQGPEFLTYFQNEAQLEKSRLLSDRFSAERPKGSFSTLEIQRTEQGDSAMYLCASLYTGTGSYGYTFGSGTRLTVV.

The chain couples TRBV20-1 to TRBJ2-1; no clear D gene. The V end lost 3 bases, the J end lost 5 bases, and 11 bases lay between the germline ends. The CDR3 consists of 13 residues. Germline values: CDR1 DFQATT, CDR2 SNEGSKA (reference sequence). CDR3 residues: CSASGPGHNEQFF. CDR3 nucleotides: TGCAGTGCTAGTGGTCCCGGGCACAATGAGCAGTTCTTC.

DNA of the CDR3: TGCAGTGCTAAGACAGGGTATAGCAATCAGCCCCAGCATTTT. This sequence encodes CSAKTGYSNQPQHF. V usage is TRBV20-1 and J usage is TRBJ1-5; 7 bases match TRBD1. Germline V gene sequence: CDR1 DFQATT, CDR2 SNEGSKA (reference sequence). Unmatched junction bases numbered 3, after V lost 4 bases and J lost 0 bases. The CDR3 length is 14 residues.

This chain connects TRBV20-1 to TRBJ2-3; 8 bases map to TRBD2. CDR1 is DFQATT, CDR2 SNEGSKA, per germline (reference sequence). The CDR3 totals 16 residues. V lost 0 bases, J lost 3 bases, and 8 bases stayed unmatched. CDR3 residues: CSARDLPAGVTDTQYF. CDR3 nucleotides: TGCAGTGCTAGAGATCTCCCAGCGGGAGTAACAGATACGCAGTATTTT.

The V and J genes are TRBV5-1 and TRBJ2-7; 9 bases match TRBD1. This CDR3 is 15 amino acids long. Trimming cost V 2 bases and J 3 bases; bases outside gene matches: 6. Germline assignment: CDR1 SGHRS and CDR2 YFSETQ. CDR3 nucleotide sequence: TGCGCCAGCAGCTTTGGGGGGACAGGGCTCTACGAGCAGTACTTC. Amino acid sequence: CASSFGGTGLYEQYF.

Of note for this clonotype: Germline and junction disagree at one end, which may indicate a read error. CDR3 in amino acids: CVTSDGDRGRETQYF. CDR3 sequence (DNA): TGTGTCACCAGTGATGGGGACAGGGGGCGAGAGACCCAGTACTTC. The rearrangement joins TRBV24-1 to TRBJ2-5; 12 bases line up with TRBD1. CDR1 and CDR2 (germline): KGHDR, SFDVKD. This CDR3 is 15 amino acids long.

The gene calls are TRBV5-6 and TRBJ2-7; maybe TRBD1 (6 bases). V was shortened by 4 bases and J by 5 bases, with 13 bases between the two germline ends. CDR3 length: 13 amino acids. Germline lookup yields CDR1 SGHDT and CDR2 YYEEEE. CDR3 coding DNA: TGTGCCAGCAGCACAGGACAGACTCACGAGCAGTACTTC. Translation: CASSTGQTHEQYF.

The V gene is TRBV13, the J gene TRBJ2-5; D not resolved. Germline V CDR1 and CDR2: PRHDT, FYEKMQ (reference sequence). Trimming stripped 4 bases from V and 4 bases from J, with 13 bases between. The CDR3 extends over 14 amino acids. Here the CDR3 DNA reads TGTGCCAGCAGCTCCCCGCAAGGCCCAGAGACCCAGTACTTC. Its translation: CASSSPQGPETQYF.

This chain connects TRBV27 to TRBJ2-3; 8 nucleotides agree with TRBD1. The length of the CDR3 is 18 residues. CDR1 and CDR2 (germline): MNHEY, SMNVEV (reference sequence). Trimming cost V 4 bases and J 6 bases; bases outside gene matches: 18. This chain's CDR3 is CASSSILQGGKAFDTQYF. The CDR3 DNA is TGTGCCAGCAGTTCTATACTACAGGGGGGAAAAGCTTTTGATACGCAGTATTTT.

The CDR3 DNA is TGTGCCAGCAGTGATATCAGCCTCCGGGGGGCCACAGATACGCAGTATTTT. Translated, it gives CASSDISLRGATDTQYF. The chain has TRBV25-1 and TRBJ2-3; D perhaps matches TRBD2 (7 bases). Germline CDR1 reads MGHDK; CDR2 reads SYGVNS. This CDR3 is built from 17 residues. Trimming removed 3 bases at V and 2 bases at J, with 18 bases between.

V is TRBV19 and J is TRBJ2-4; 10 nucleotides agree with TRBD1. Trimming took 8 bases from V and 7 from J; bases not matched to a gene: 2. Germline V gives CDR1 LNHDA, CDR2 SQIVND (reference sequence). The length of the CDR3 is 12 residues. The CDR3 coding sequence is TGTGCCAGTGCGACAGGGGGCAACATTCAGTACTTC. This translates into CASATGGNIQYF.

In nucleotides, the CDR3 is TGCAGTGCTTCTAGCGGGAGTGGCTACAATGAGCAGTTCTTC. Protein sequence: CSASSGSGYNEQFF. This chain joins TRBV20-1 and TRBJ2-1; 10 bases agree with TRBD2. The CDR3 runs to 14 residues. J gave up 3 bases and V 5 bases, and 4 bases lay outside the gene matches. The germline V gene has CDR1 DFQATT and CDR2 SNEGSKA (reference sequence).

This clonotype was seen a handful of times. The rearrangement joins TRBV28 to TRBJ2-7; tentatively, D is TRBD1 (6 bases). Germline lookup yields CDR1 MDHEN and CDR2 SYDVKM. V was cut by 5 bases and J by 4 bases, with 12 bases left in between. The CDR3 is 13 residues long. The CDR3 DNA reads as TGTGCCAGCAGTCCAACCACAGGGTACGAGCAGTACTTC. Residues: CASSPTTGYEQYF.

This clonotype came up many times. The chain links TRBV12-3 or TRBV12-4 to TRBJ1-2; possible D gene TRBD1, 6 bases. Trimming removed 6 bases from V and 7 bases from J, with 9 bases in between. The CDR3 has 11 residues. The CDR3 bases are TGTGCCAGCAGCTTCAGGGGTGGCTACACCTTC. Protein: CASSFRGGYTF.

In this sample, this clonotype turned up a few times. The chain has TRBV3-1 and TRBJ2-3; 10 bases align to TRBD2. V lost 0 bases and J lost 5; bases outside the gene matches: 2. Germline CDR1 LGHDT, CDR2 YNNKEL (reference sequence). The CDR3 is made up of 15 amino acids. The CDR3 spells CASSQEGLAVDTQYF. The CDR3 DNA reads as TGTGCCAGCAGCCAAGAAGGACTAGCGGTAGATACGCAGTATTTT.

As concerns this clonotype: An end of the junction does not agree with germline; a read error may underlie this. V and J are TRBV9 and TRBJ2-5; D possibly corresponds to TRBD1 (6 bases). CDR1 is SGDLS and CDR2 is YYNGEE in the germline V gene. The CDR3 has 16 amino acids. DNA of the CDR3: TGTGCCAGCAGCATCGACACCGGGACACACTCCTACGAGCAGTACTTT. Amino acid sequence: CASSIDTGTHSYEQYF.

This sequence joins TRBV20-1 and TRBJ2-5, with 7 nucleotides matching TRBD1. V dropped 5 bases and J dropped 2; count of bases not matched to a gene: 2. This CDR3 contains 12 residues. The germline V gene has CDR1 DFQATT and CDR2 SNEGSKA (reference sequence). The CDR3 here is CSALGQQETQYF. The CDR3 coding sequence is TGCAGTGCTTTGGGACAGCAAGAGACCCAGTACTTC.

As for this clonotype: One end of the junction varies from germline; a read error may be responsible. V is TRBV20-1 and J is TRBJ1-1; D unclear. Per germline, CDR1 DFQATT and CDR2 SNEGSKA (reference sequence). This CDR3 has 11 residues. CDR3 residues: CRAREGPEAFF. CDR3 in DNA: TGCAGGGCTAGGGAAGGCCCTGAAGCTTTCTTT.

The rearrangement joins TRBV20-1 to TRBJ1-2, with a weak D call TRBD1 (6 bases). V gave up 5 bases and J gave up 9 bases, with 19 bases separating them. The CDR3 is 13 amino acids. Germline V gene sequence: CDR1 DFQATT, CDR2 SNEGSKA (reference sequence). The CDR3 bases are TGCAGTGCTTTCGCTCCCCACGACAGGAGCTACACCTTC. Protein: CSAFAPHDRSYTF.

A few counts support this clonotype. This chain joins TRBV12-3 or TRBV12-4 and TRBJ1-1, with D possibly being TRBD1 (6 bases). V shed 3 bases and J shed 13 bases, with 12 bases lying between them. The CDR3 spans 11 residues. This CDR3 reads CASSFGGGGFF. As DNA, the CDR3 is TGTGCCAGCAGTTTCGGGGGCGGAGGTTTCTTT.

The chain joins TRBV2 to TRBJ2-2; the D call may be TRBD1 or TRBD2 (5 bases each). The CDR3 spans 14 residues. V was cut by 3 bases and J by 5 bases, with 10 bases left in between. The germline V gene has CDR1 SNHLY and CDR2 FYNNEI. The CDR3 bases are TGTGCCAGCAGTGAGGGGTGGGGGACCGGGGAGCTGTTTTTT. It translates to CASSEGWGTGELFF.

There are a few counts of this clonotype. The chain uses TRBV12-3 or TRBV12-4 and TRBJ2-7, with D maybe TRBD2 (7 bases). The ends were cut back, 6 bases at V and 10 bases at J, with 13 bases in the middle. CDR3 length: 11 amino acids. CDR3 coding DNA: TGTGCCAGCAGCCGCGGGGGCTCTCAGTACTTC. It translates to CASSRGGSQYF.

This clonotype has more than one count but fewer than ten. The rearrangement uses TRBV21-1 and TRBJ2-7; TRBD2 was called by the table and not checked on the DNA. TRBV21-1 corresponds to a pseudogene. The CDR3 length is 17 residues. The CDR3 loop is CASSPQGRLAGVYEQYF. The CDR3 region has the DNA TGTGCCAGCAGCCCCCAAGGGCGACTAGCGGGAGTTTACGAGCAGTACTTC.

CDR3 protein: CASSLSWGQLEQETQYF. The CDR3 nucleotides read TGTGCCAGCAGCTTATCCTGGGGACAGCTAGAGCAAGAGACCCAGTACTTC. The V gene is TRBV7-2, the J gene TRBJ2-5; 7 bases align to TRBD1. Germline CDR1 SGHTA, CDR2 FQGNSA. The J segment lost 2 bases and the V segment lost 2 bases, leaving 11 bases of the junction unmatched. The length of the CDR3 is 17 residues. The variable domain in full, with the rest retrieved from reference TRBV7-2 and TRBJ2-5, is GAGVSQSPSNKVTEKGKDVELRCDPISGHTALYWYRQSLGQGLEFLIYFQGNSAPDKSGLPSDRFSAERTGGSVSTLTIQRTQQEDSAVYLCASSLSWGQLEQETQYFGPGTRLLVL.

This chain uses TRBV4-2 with TRBJ2-3; the match to TRBD2 covers 10 bases. The CDR3 is 16 residues long. Trimming removed 3 bases from V and 2 bases from J; junction bases left unmatched: 5. The V gene's germline CDR1 is LGHNA and CDR2 YNFKEQ. The CDR3 coding sequence is TGTGCCAGCAGCCAGCTAGCGGGGGCCATCACAGATACGCAGTATTTT. Amino acid sequence: CASSQLAGAITDTQYF.